The 31 T cell receptor beta chains listed next were all sequenced from one sample in a study of blood T cells in healthy people across ages. Next came a second PCR, run for about 6 to 12 cycles, which used a sample-barcoded 5' primer along with a J-beta primer mix. TCRdb re-analysed the 5' RACE reads in MiXCR, keeping a single row per CDR3 protein. The sample records some 890,000 distinct CDR3 sequences, 25% to 35% being singletons. The sample also formed part of further work on T cells of mothers and their children.

The sequencing sample was made of blood. These receptors were obtained from a woman aged 35 to 49 in good health.

This clonotype was detected only a few times. The V and J genes are TRBV14 and TRBJ2-1; no firm D call. Trimming pared 1 base from V and 9 bases from J, leaving 4 bases between. The CDR3 spans 11 residues. The V gene's germline CDR1 is SGHDN and CDR2 FVKESK. The CDR3: CASSQVVEQFF. The CDR3 bases are TGTGCCAGCAGCCAAGTCGTTGAGCAGTTCTTC.

The CDR3 coding sequence is TGTGCCAGCAGTGACTGGGCGGCTAGCGGGGGGCAAGAGACCCAGTACTTC. Translated: CASSDWAASGGQETQYF. V gene TRBV2 combines with J gene TRBJ2-5; 11 bases align to TRBD2. The CDR3 contains 17 residues. Germline lookup yields CDR1 SNHLY and CDR2 FYNNEI. Unmatched junction bases numbered 8, after V lost 3 bases and J lost 2 bases.

This clonotype has a count of ten or more. The chain is built from TRBV15 and TRBJ2-1; the D is unclear. V lost 2 bases to trimming and J lost 5 bases, with 1 base between them. The CDR3 spans 11 residues. Germline lookup yields CDR1 LNHNV and CDR2 YYDKDF (reference sequence). This CDR3 reads CATSRNNEQFF. In nucleotides, the CDR3 is TGTGCCACCAGCAGAAACAATGAGCAGTTCTTC.

The CDR3 nucleotides are TGTGCCAGCAGCTCTTCAGGGGGCCATCAGCCCCAGCATTTT. Amino acid sequence: CASSSSGGHQPQHF. V usage is TRBV7-2 and J usage is TRBJ1-5; 8 bases agree with TRBD1. The CDR3 is made up of 14 amino acids. Germline CDR1 is SGHTA and CDR2 is FQGNSA. The V segment lost 4 bases and the J segment 5 bases; nucleotides outside the gene matches: 4.

This clonotype came up a few times. The chain joins TRBV19 to TRBJ2-7; 7 bases match TRBD1. The length of the CDR3 is 14 residues. V lost 5 bases to trimming and J lost 0 bases; unmatched junction nucleotides: 4. The germline V gene has CDR1 LNHDA and CDR2 SQIVND (reference sequence). The CDR3 DNA is TGTGCCAGTAGTGCGACAGGGAACTCCTACGAGCAGTACTTC. It encodes CASSATGNSYEQYF.

The rearrangement links TRBV11-2 to TRBJ2-3; D unclear. The V gene lost 6 bases and the J gene lost 1 base, with 11 bases spanning the gap. In germline, CDR1 is SGHAT, CDR2 FQNNGV. This CDR3 has 14 residues. The CDR3 loop reads CASRYIGRTDTQYF. The CDR3 nucleotides read TGTGCCAGCAGGTACATCGGACGCACAGATACGCAGTATTTT.

V and J are TRBV28 and TRBJ1-2; D is unresolved. V lost 0 bases and J 6 bases, leaving 8 bases between the germline ends. Germline CDR1 reads MDHEN; CDR2 reads SYDVKM. The CDR3 has 13 residues. The CDR3: CASSLWPGNGYTF. CDR3 DNA sequence: TGTGCCAGCAGTTTATGGCCAGGCAATGGCTACACCTTC.

This clonotype has more than one count but fewer than ten. This chain's CDR3 is CASSKGQGLGETQYF. CDR3 DNA sequence: TGTGCCAGCAGCAAGGGACAGGGTTTGGGAGAGACCCAGTACTTC. The V gene is TRBV21-1, the J gene TRBJ2-5; the tabulated D call, TRBD1, remains unverified against the DNA. TRBV21-1 is a pseudogene. The CDR3 sequence is 15 residues long.

The chain joins TRBV30 to TRBJ1-5; TRBD1 matches 10 bases. The V segment lost 3 bases and the J segment 4 bases; nucleotides outside the gene matches: 3. The CDR3 extends over 14 amino acids. In germline, CDR1 is GTSNPN, CDR2 SVGIG (reference sequence). CDR3 amino acids: CAWSDRGRNQPQHF. CDR3 coding DNA: TGTGCCTGGAGCGACAGGGGGCGAAATCAGCCCCAGCATTTT. Combining the CDR3 with reference TRBV30 and TRBJ1-5 gives the whole variable domain SQTIHQWPATLVQPVGSPLSLECTVEGTSNPNLYWYRQAAGRGLQLLFYSVGIGQISSEVPQNLSASRPQDRQFILSSKKLLLSDSGFYLCAWSDRGRNQPQHFGDGTRLSIL.

The genes are TRBV13 and TRBJ2-7; 8 bases line up with TRBD1. The V gene end was trimmed by 1 base and the J gene end by 3 bases; junction bases not matched to a gene: 8. Germline-derived CDR1 and CDR2 are PRHDT and FYEKMQ (reference sequence). The length of the CDR3 is 16 residues. CDR3 in amino acids: CASSLAQGAVIYEQYF. In nucleotides, the CDR3 is TGTGCCAGCAGCTTAGCCCAGGGGGCGGTAATCTACGAGCAGTACTTC. The full variable domain, with the rest looked up from reference TRBV13 and TRBJ2-7, is AAGVIQSPRHLIKEKRETATLKCYPIPRHDTVYWYQQGPGQDPQFLISFYEKMQSDKGSIPDRFSAQQFSDYHSELNMSSLELGDSALYFCASSLAQGAVIYEQYFGPGTRLTVT.

This chain connects TRBV14 to TRBJ2-3; no clear D gene. V was shortened by 0 bases and J by 0 bases, with 7 bases between the two germline ends. Germline loops: CDR1 SGHDN, CDR2 FVKESK. The CDR3 is made up of 15 amino acids. Here the CDR3 reads CASSQDHASTDTQYF. The CDR3 region has the DNA TGTGCCAGCAGCCAAGATCACGCTAGCACAGATACGCAGTATTTT.

The V call is TRBV7-8, the J call TRBJ2-1; D is uncertain. This CDR3 comprises 15 residues. Germline lookup yields CDR1 SGHVS and CDR2 FQNEAQ. V dropped 3 bases and J dropped 6 bases, with 15 bases sitting between them. This CDR3 is CASSFERFGRNEQFF. In DNA form, the CDR3 reads TGTGCCAGCAGCTTTGAAAGGTTTGGGCGCAATGAGCAGTTCTTC. Drawing the rest from reference TRBV7-8 and TRBJ2-1, the complete variable domain is GAGVSQSPRYKVAKRGQDVALRCDPISGHVSLFWYQQALGQGPEFLTYFQNEAQLDKSGLPSDRFFAERPEGSVSTLKIQRTQQEDSAVYLCASSFERFGRNEQFFGPGTRLTVL.

The rearrangement joins TRBV18 to TRBJ2-3; D gene unclear. CDR1 and CDR2 from the germline V gene are KGHSH and LQKENI. The CDR3 is 13 amino acids. Trimming shortened V by 4 bases and J by 3 bases, and 8 bases separated the two germline ends. The CDR3 loop is CASSQITTDTQYF. The CDR3 coding sequence is TGTGCCAGCTCACAAATTACAACAGATACGCAGTATTTT.

This clonotype was detected ten times or more. The V gene is TRBV5-6, the J gene TRBJ2-1; unclear D gene. Germline CDR1 and CDR2: SGHDT and YYEEEE. The CDR3 is 14 residues long. V was pared by 4 bases and J by 0 bases, with 8 bases between. In nucleotides, the CDR3 is TGTGCCAGCAGCGGACGGAGCTCCTACAATGAGCAGTTCTTC. It encodes CASSGRSSYNEQFF. The variable domain in full, with the rest retrieved from reference TRBV5-6 and TRBJ2-1, is DAGVTQSPTHLIKTRGQQVTLRCSPKSGHDTVSWYQQALGQGPQFIFQYYEEEERQRGNFPDRFSGHQFPNYSSELNVNALLLGDSALYLCASSGRSSYNEQFFGPGTRLTVL.

This clonotype was picked up a small number of times. This rearrangement joins TRBV20-1 to TRBJ2-7; D might be TRBD1 (6 bases). The germline V gene encodes CDR1 DFQATT and CDR2 SNEGSKA (reference sequence). The CDR3 sequence is 13 residues long. Trimming removed 3 bases from V and 3 bases from J, with 12 bases in between. CDR3 region: CSASPGAVYEQYF. The CDR3 nucleotides are TGCAGTGCTAGTCCAGGGGCGGTCTACGAGCAGTACTTC.

This clonotype has ten or more counts. In nucleotides, the CDR3 is TGTGCCAGCAGCTTGACTAGCGGGGGAGGTAGTGAGCAGTTCTTC. This sequence encodes CASSLTSGGGSEQFF. The gene calls are TRBV7-3 and TRBJ2-1; TRBD2 matches at 12 bases. J was trimmed by 9 bases and V by 3 bases; bases with no gene match: 6. The CDR3 has 15 residues. CDR1 and CDR2 from the germline V gene are SGHTA and FQGTGA.

The CDR3 DNA reads as TGCGCCAGCAGCCAAGAAGATCGGGCTAGCGTATACAATGAGCAGTTCTTC. Translating it yields CASSQEDRASVYNEQFF. The chain combines TRBV4-1 with TRBJ2-1; a possible D gene is TRBD2 (6 bases). From germline, CDR1 is MGHRA and CDR2 YSYEKL. The V and J ends lost 0 bases and 4 bases respectively, with 16 bases between them. The length of the CDR3 is 17 residues.

Note on this clonotype: A much larger clone differs by one base, so this may be a read error. This chain joins TRBV29-1 and TRBJ2-4; D is ambiguous. V was cut by 4 bases and J by 13 bases, with 20 bases left in between. This CDR3 has 13 amino acids. From germline, CDR1 is SQVTM and CDR2 ANQGSEA. The CDR3, as DNA: TGCAGCGTTGCGATTACGGACCTCAATGAGCAGTACTTC. Its protein product is CSVAITDLNEQYF.

This clonotype was found a few times. The chain employs TRBV10-3 and TRBJ1-1, with TRBD1 matching 9 bases. V was clipped by 4 bases and J by 2 bases; unmatched bases: 2. CDR3 length: 14 amino acids. The germline V gene encodes CDR1 ENHRY and CDR2 SYGVKD. This CDR3 reads CAISGTGVNTEAFF. In DNA, the CDR3 is TGTGCCATCAGTGGGACAGGGGTCAACACTGAAGCTTTCTTT.

For this clonotype: This may stem from a read error, because a much larger clone lies one nucleotide away. The genes are TRBV10-3 and TRBJ1-3; D possibly corresponds to TRBD1 (5 bases). Germline values: CDR1 ENHRY, CDR2 SYGVKD. The CDR3 spans 13 residues. CDR3 in amino acids: CAIRGPSGNAIYF. In DNA form, the CDR3 reads TGTGCCATCAGGGGGCCGAGTGGAAACGCCATATATTTT.

This clonotype was seen ten or more times. The V and J genes are TRBV27 and TRBJ2-1; tentatively, D is TRBD1 (7 bases). V dropped 7 bases and J dropped 5 bases, with 18 bases sitting between them. The CDR3 totals 15 residues. Germline V gene data show CDR1 as MNHEY and CDR2 as SMNVEV (reference sequence). The DNA of the CDR3 is TGTGCCAGCACCTATTTGGGGGGACAGCACAATGAGCAGTTCTTC. Amino acid sequence: CASTYLGGQHNEQFF.

V usage is TRBV4-1 and J usage is TRBJ1-4, with 8 bases matching TRBD1. Germline values: CDR1 MGHRA, CDR2 YSYEKL. CDR3 size: 16 residues. V dropped 1 base and J dropped 7; count of bases not matched to a gene: 8. CDR3: CASSQAQGADGEKLFF. The CDR3 DNA is TGCGCCAGCAGCCAAGCTCAGGGGGCGGACGGTGAAAAACTGTTTTTT.

This clonotype was observed a few times. The chain uses TRBV11-2 and TRBJ1-1; perhaps TRBD1 as D (5 bases). CDR3 length: 15 amino acids. Germline V gene data show CDR1 as SGHAT and CDR2 as FQNNGV. The V gene lost 4 bases and the J gene lost 3 bases, with 15 bases spanning the gap. The CDR3 reads CASSSTRGSYTEAFF. The CDR3 nucleotides read TGTGCCAGCAGCTCAACACGGGGCAGTTACACTGAAGCTTTCTTT.

This clonotype was detected a few times. V and J are TRBV12-3 or TRBV12-4 and TRBJ2-3, with 12 bases identical to TRBD1. V was pared by 6 bases and J by 6 bases, with 10 bases of the junction left unmatched. This CDR3 has 16 amino acids. CDR3 residues: CASRFPGQGAHDTQYF. DNA for the CDR3: TGTGCCAGCAGATTCCCGGGACAGGGGGCTCACGATACGCAGTATTTT.

The rearrangement links TRBV7-9 to TRBJ2-2, with D perhaps matching TRBD2 (5 bases). The V and J ends lost 5 bases and 5 bases respectively, with 15 bases between them. Per germline, CDR1 SEHNR and CDR2 FQNEAQ (reference sequence). This CDR3 contains 15 residues. The CDR3, as DNA: TGTGCCAGCAGCCGTAGGAGGTTTCTGACCGGGGAGCTGTTTTTT. Its protein product is CASSRRRFLTGELFF. Variable domain in full (rest from reference TRBV7-9 and TRBJ2-2): DTGVSQNPRHKITKRGQNVTFRCDPISEHNRLYWYRQTLGQGPEFLTYFQNEAQLEKSRLLSDRFSAERPKGSFSTLEIQRTEQGDSAMYLCASSRRRFLTGELFFGEGSRLTVL.

This clonotype was seen more than once but under ten times. The rearrangement uses TRBV5-1 and TRBJ1-2, with D possibly matching TRBD1 (5 bases). Germline V gene sequence: CDR1 SGHRS, CDR2 YFSETQ. The CDR3 is 14 residues long. Trimming took 4 bases from V and 1 from J, leaving 11 bases between them. CDR3 nucleotides: TGCGCCAGCAGCCCAGGGACTCGTAACTATGGCTACACCTTC. It translates to CASSPGTRNYGYTF.

The chain uses TRBV12-3 or TRBV12-4 and TRBJ2-1; 7 bases match TRBD1. The CDR3 contains 15 residues. V lost 3 bases, J lost 7 bases, and 9 bases stayed unmatched. The CDR3 nucleotides read TGTGCCAGCAGTTTTCCAAGTCAGGGGGTGAATGAGCAGTTCTTC. Protein: CASSFPSQGVNEQFF.

CDR3 nucleotide sequence: TGCAGTGCTCCCGACAGGGATAATTCACCCCTCCACTTT. Residues: CSAPDRDNSPLHF. The chain joins TRBV20-1 to TRBJ1-6; 7 positions agree with TRBD1. Trimming removed 5 bases from V and 5 bases from J; junction bases left unmatched: 3. Germline assignment: CDR1 DFQATT and CDR2 SNEGSKA (reference sequence). This CDR3 is built from 13 residues.

This clonotype has more than one count but fewer than ten. This chain connects TRBV7-2 to TRBJ1-5; D possibly corresponds to TRBD1 (5 bases). CDR3 length: 16 amino acids. The V gene lost 5 bases and the J gene lost 1 base, with 15 bases spanning the gap. The germline CDR1 and CDR2 sequences are SGHTA and FQGNSA. The CDR3 reads CASSLYGTESNQPQHF. In DNA form, the CDR3 reads TGTGCCAGCAGCCTATATGGGACCGAAAGCAATCAGCCCCAGCATTTT.

The rearrangement joins TRBV7-9 to TRBJ2-5; unclear D gene. In germline, CDR1 is SEHNR, CDR2 FQNEAQ (reference sequence). Trimming left V 0 bases short and J 4 bases short, with 12 bases between. The length of the CDR3 is 15 residues. This CDR3 reads CASSLAETQTETQYF. Written as DNA, the CDR3 is TGTGCCAGCAGCTTAGCTGAGACCCAAACAGAGACCCAGTACTTC.

The genes are TRBV24-1 and TRBJ2-1; D gene ambiguous. With 5 bases removed from V and 8 bases from J, the gap between germline ends came to 9 bases. Germline CDR1 and CDR2: KGHDR and SFDVKD. The CDR3 loop spans 12 amino acids. DNA of the CDR3: TGTGCCACCAGTGGGGGTAGGGATGAGCAGTTCTTC. It codes for CATSGGRDEQFF.